This record covers a single T cell receptor beta chain. The sample comes from a study of shared clonotypes between healthy human individuals. The CDR3 sequence is 14 residues long. The V end lost 5 bases, the J end lost 1 base, and 11 bases lay between the germline ends. CDR1 and CDR2 from the germline V gene are SGHTA and FQGNSA. The table came from immunoSEQ multiplex PCR; TCRdb's copy has only in-frame clones and leaves some out. The sample has approximately 470,000 clones, approximately 78% seen once. None of the donors, who were healthy HIV-negative adults, had recently had acute infections or vaccinations.

The sequence came from a woman in her forties in good health. Some clones in this sample may be carry-over from other donors' samples. V and J are TRBV7-2 and TRBJ1-2; no reliable D call. The material sequenced was PBMCs. The CDR3 DNA is TGTGCCAGCAGCCGCGGACGGGGTAACTATGGCTACACCTTC. Translation: CASSRGRGNYGYTF. Combining the CDR3 with reference TRBV7-2 and TRBJ1-2 gives the whole variable domain GAGVSQSPSNKVTEKGKDVELRCDPISGHTALYWYRQSLGQGLEFLIYFQGNSAPDKSGLPSDRFSAERTGGSVSTLTIQRTQQEDSAVYLCASSRGRGNYGYTFGSGTRLTVV.